This T cell receptor beta chain was sequenced during a study of cytomegalovirus exposure and HLA in healthy donors. Study-wide findings and caveats: At a 0.05 false discovery rate, a later analysis found 16,951 TCR beta sequences to be associated with HLA alleles.

Germline loops: CDR1 MDHEN, CDR2 SYDVKM. This CDR3 spans 14 amino acids. As concerns this clone: The antigen is not known.

Primers: 60 Vbeta forward and 13 Jbeta reverse. Sequenced by immunoSEQ multiplex PCR; TCRdb stores in-frame clones only, minus some. The table has about 100,000 clones, around 76% seen once. The V and J genes are TRBV28 and TRBJ2-5, with TRBD1 matching 7 bases. The DNA matches TRBJ2-7 better at its end, which makes the J call doubtful. This receptor was obtained from a man aged 40-49 years in good health and CMV-seropositive. Sequencing input: PBMCs. The DNA for the CDR3 is TGTGCCAGCAGTACGACAGGGCGGTTTATCGAGCAGTACTTC. It translates to CASSTTGRFIEQYF.